The entry that follows covers one TCR beta chain sequence. What it binds is not known. The sample originates from a study of T-cell memory formation after mild COVID-19. Across the whole study: The study found TCR clusters largely donor specific. General study results and limits: Clones that contracted from day 15 to 85 had balanced CD4/CD8; later expanders were CD4+ biased. Second-wave clones with a day 37 peak had unconfirmed SARS-CoV-2 specificity.

V shed 6 bases and J shed 1 base, with 9 bases lying between them. CDR1 is KGHSH, CDR2 LQKENI, per germline. CDR3 length: 14 amino acids. The authors produced TCR alpha and TCR beta cDNA libraries with sample barcodes and UMIs by 5'RACE using constant-segment primers. A single record per CDR3 protein comes from TCRdb applying MiXCR to the 5' RACE reads. This sample has 550,000 to 600,000 distinct CDR3 sequences, with about a fifth found just once. This sequence joins TRBV18 and TRBJ1-4; D is unclear. This receptor was identified in an adult woman who had mild COVID-19 (a few samples of this study predate the infection). Cell type and time point are not known. Sample: PBMCs or a T cell subset sorted from them (not recorded which). The CDR3 loop reads CASSSRVTNEKLFF. CDR3 bases: TGTGCCAGCTCGTCTCGGGTAACTAATGAAAAACTGTTTTTT.